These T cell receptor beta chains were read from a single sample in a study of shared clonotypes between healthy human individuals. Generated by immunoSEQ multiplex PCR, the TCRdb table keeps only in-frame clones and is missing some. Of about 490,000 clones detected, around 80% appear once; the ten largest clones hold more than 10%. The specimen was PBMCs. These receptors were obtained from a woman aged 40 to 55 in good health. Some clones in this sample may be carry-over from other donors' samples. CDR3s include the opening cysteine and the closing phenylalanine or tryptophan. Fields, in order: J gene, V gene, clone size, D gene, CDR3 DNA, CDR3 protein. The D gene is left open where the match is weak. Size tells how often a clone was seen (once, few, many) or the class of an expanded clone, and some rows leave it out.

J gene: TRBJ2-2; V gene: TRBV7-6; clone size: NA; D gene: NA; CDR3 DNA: TGTGCCAGCAGCTTACGGGGATCAGGCGGGGAGCTGTTTTTT; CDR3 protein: CASSLRGSGGELFF
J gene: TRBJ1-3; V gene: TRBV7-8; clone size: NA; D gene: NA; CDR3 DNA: TGTGCCAGCAGCTCTAGGGTCAGCTCTGGAAACACCATATATTTT; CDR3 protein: CASSSRVSSGNTIYF
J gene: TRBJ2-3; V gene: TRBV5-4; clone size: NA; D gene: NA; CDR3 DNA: TGTGCCAGCAGCTTGGCGTCTAGCGTCACAGATACGCAGTATTTT; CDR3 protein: CASSLASSVTDTQYF
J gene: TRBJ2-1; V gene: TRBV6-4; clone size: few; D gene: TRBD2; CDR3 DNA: TGTGCCAGCAGTGGACTAGCAGGAGAATTCAATGAGCAGTTCTTC; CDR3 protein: CASSGLAGEFNEQFF
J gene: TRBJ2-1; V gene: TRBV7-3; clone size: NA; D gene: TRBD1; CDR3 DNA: TGTGCCAGCAGCTTTAGACAGGGGGCTTCAAATGAGCAGTTCTTC; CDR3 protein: CASSFRQGASNEQFF
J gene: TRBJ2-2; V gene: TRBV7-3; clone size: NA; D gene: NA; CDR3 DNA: TGTGCCAGCAGCTTAGGGGGCTCCGGGGAGCTGTTTTTT; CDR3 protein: CASSLGGSGELFF
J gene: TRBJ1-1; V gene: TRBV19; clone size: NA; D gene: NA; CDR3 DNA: TGTGCCAGTAGTCCCCTGACATACATGAACACTGAAGCTTTCTTT; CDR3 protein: CASSPLTYMNTEAFF
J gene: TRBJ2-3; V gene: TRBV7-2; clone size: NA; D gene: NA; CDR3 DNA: TGTGCCAGCAGCGGAGAGGTTGCAGATACGCAGTATTTT; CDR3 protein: CASSGEVADTQYF
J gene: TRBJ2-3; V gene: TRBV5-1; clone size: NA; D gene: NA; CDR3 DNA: TGCGCCAGCAGCTTGAACAGTCCTAGCACAGATACGCAGTATTTT; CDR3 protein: CASSLNSPSTDTQYF
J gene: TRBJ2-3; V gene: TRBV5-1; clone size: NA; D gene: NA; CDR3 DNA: TGCGCCAGCAGCTTGAGGGCGCAGAGCTGGGGGACAGATACGCAGTATTTT; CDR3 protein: CASSLRAQSWGTDTQYF
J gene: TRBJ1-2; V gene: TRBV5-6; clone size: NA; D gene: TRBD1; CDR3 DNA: TGTGCCAGCAGCCAGGACAGGGGGCATGGCTACACCTTC; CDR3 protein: CASSQDRGHGYTF
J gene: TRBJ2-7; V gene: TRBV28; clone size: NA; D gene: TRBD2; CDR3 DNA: TGTGCCAGCAGTTTATCTAGCGGGAGCTCCTACGAGCAGTACTTC; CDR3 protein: CASSLSSGSSYEQYF
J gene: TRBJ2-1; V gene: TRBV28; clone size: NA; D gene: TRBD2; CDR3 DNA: TGTGCCAGCAGTTTCTGGGGACTAGCGGGAGGGCCTAGCTCCTACAATGAGCAGTTCTTC; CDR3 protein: CASSFWGLAGGPSSYNEQFF
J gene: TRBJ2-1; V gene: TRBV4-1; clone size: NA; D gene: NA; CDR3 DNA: TGCGCCAGCAGCCAAGGCGTCAAGAGCTCCTACAATGAGCAGTTCTTC; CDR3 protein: CASSQGVKSSYNEQFF
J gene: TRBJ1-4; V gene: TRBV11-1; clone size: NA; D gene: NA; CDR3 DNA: TGTGCCAGCAGCCCCGGTGTGAAAGGGAATGAAAAACTGTTTTTT; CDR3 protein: CASSPGVKGNEKLFF
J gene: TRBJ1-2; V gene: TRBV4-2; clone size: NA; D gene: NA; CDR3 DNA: TGTGCCAGCAGCCAAGAAGACTGGGAAGATGGCTACACCTTC; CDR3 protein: CASSQEDWEDGYTF
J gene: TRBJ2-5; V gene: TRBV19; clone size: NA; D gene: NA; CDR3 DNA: TGTGCCAGTACCGATAGAGGGTCGGGGGCGGAGACCCAGTACTTC; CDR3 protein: CASTDRGSGAETQYF
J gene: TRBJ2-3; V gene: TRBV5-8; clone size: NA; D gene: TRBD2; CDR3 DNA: TGTGCCAGCAGCCCCGGGACTAGCGCCCAAACAGATACGCAGTATTTT; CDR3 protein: CASSPGTSAQTDTQYF
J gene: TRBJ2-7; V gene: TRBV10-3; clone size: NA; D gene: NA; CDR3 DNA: TGTGCCATCAGCCCCGGGACCGGAGCCTACGAGCAGTACTTC; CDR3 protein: CAISPGTGAYEQYF
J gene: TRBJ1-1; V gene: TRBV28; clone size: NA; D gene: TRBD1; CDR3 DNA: TGTGCCAGCAGTACCGGACAGGGTGGCGACACTGAAGCTTTCTTT; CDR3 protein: CASSTGQGGDTEAFF
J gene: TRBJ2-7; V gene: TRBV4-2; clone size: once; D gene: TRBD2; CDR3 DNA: TGTGCCAGCAGCCAGCTTGGGATAGCGGGAGCCCGAGGGGACGAGCAGTACTTC; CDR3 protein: CASSQLGIAGARGDEQYF